Below, 25 T cell receptor beta chains from the same sample are listed, as sequenced in a study of T cells after yellow fever vaccination. TCRdb independently ran MiXCR on the 5' RACE reads; one entry per CDR3 protein. Of 300,000 or so distinct CDR3 sequences in the sample, 6.8% are singletons; the top ten hold 18%. This specimen consisted of PBMCs, obtained about 41 days after the first yellow fever vaccination. Receptor source: a man aged 18 to 29 who received the YFV17D yellow fever vaccine.

This clonotype was seen only a few times. This sequence joins TRBV7-2 and TRBJ1-4; 7 bases agree with TRBD1. Germline V CDR1 and CDR2: SGHTA, FQGNSA. This CDR3 region has 13 residues. Trimming cost V 9 bases and J 4 bases; bases outside gene matches: 5. CDR3: CASAGQFNEKLFF. In nucleotides, the CDR3 is TGTGCCAGTGCGGGACAGTTTAATGAAAAACTGTTTTTT.

The rearrangement joins TRBV28 to TRBJ2-3; maybe TRBD1 (6 bases). This CDR3 region has 15 residues. Looked up from germline, CDR1 is MDHEN and CDR2 is SYDVKM. V was clipped by 6 bases and J by 3 bases, with 16 bases between them. This CDR3 is CASSSYLRGTDTQYF. The CDR3 nucleotides read TGTGCCAGCAGCTCCTACCTCAGGGGTACAGATACGCAGTATTTT. The whole variable domain, filled in from reference TRBV28 and TRBJ2-3, reads DVKVTQSSRYLVKRTGEKVFLECVQDMDHENMFWYRQDPGLGLRLIYFSYDVKMKEKGDIPEGYSVSREKKERFSLILESASTNQTSMYLCASSSYLRGTDTQYFGPGTRLTVL.

This clonotype was seen at least ten times. The chain uses TRBV10-2 and TRBJ1-1; 9 bases fit TRBD1. This CDR3 contains 13 residues. The junction had 6 bases not matched to a gene; V was cut back by 11 bases and J by 2 bases. CDR1 is WSHSY, CDR2 SAAADI, per germline. CDR3 DNA: TGCGCCGGTAACAGGGGGCCCAACACTGAAGCTTTCTTT. This encodes CAGNRGPNTEAFF.

The chain has TRBV3-1 and TRBJ2-1; D may be TRBD1 (7 bases). Germline V gene sequence: CDR1 LGHDT, CDR2 YNNKEL (reference sequence). Trimming pared 0 bases from V and 5 bases from J, leaving 11 bases between. The CDR3 runs 15 residues. The DNA for the CDR3 is TGTGCCAGCAGCCAAGAAGGCAGGGGGGACAATGAGCAGTTCTTC. Protein product: CASSQEGRGDNEQFF.

The gene calls are TRBV6-6 and TRBJ2-1; 8 nucleotides line up with TRBD2. This CDR3 is built from 12 residues. CDR1 MNHNY and CDR2 SVGAGI come from the germline V gene (reference sequence). With 4 bases clipped from V and 9 bases from J, the junction kept 2 bases outside the gene matches. The CDR3 spells CASSFLAGEQFF. The CDR3 nucleotides read TGTGCCAGCAGTTTTCTAGCGGGTGAGCAGTTCTTC.

The table lists this clonotype with a few counts. Here the CDR3 reads CASSLDTGGGEKLFF. The CDR3 nucleotides are TGCGCCAGCAGCTTGGATACAGGGGGAGGAGAAAAACTGTTTTTT. J is TRBJ1-4 and V is TRBV5-1, with 8 bases lining up with TRBD1. The CDR3 is 15 residues long. Per the germline V gene, CDR1 is SGHRS and CDR2 is YFSETQ. Trimming cost V 0 bases and J 8 bases; bases outside gene matches: 6.

The chain joins TRBV5-1 to TRBJ1-1; D remains unclear. Germline values: CDR1 SGHRS, CDR2 YFSETQ. The germline V and J ends were trimmed by 3 bases and 9 bases, with 9 bases remaining between them. The CDR3 is 11 residues long. The CDR3 DNA sequence: TGCGCCAGCAGCTCGACGGGGAAAGCTTTCTTT. Its protein product is CASSSTGKAFF.

A few counts support this clonotype. This chain connects TRBV4-1 to TRBJ2-2, with D perhaps being TRBD1 or TRBD2 (5 bases each). The CDR3 consists of 15 residues. Per the germline V gene, CDR1 is MGHRA and CDR2 is YSYEKL. Trimming removed 5 bases at V and 4 bases at J, with 14 bases between. Here the CDR3 reads CASSYERGGTGELFF. The CDR3 nucleotides read TGCGCCAGCAGCTATGAGAGGGGCGGCACCGGGGAGCTGTTTTTT.

The sample holds many counts of this clonotype. V is TRBV20-1 and J is TRBJ1-2; the D is unclear. Germline V CDR1 and CDR2: DFQATT, SNEGSKA (reference sequence). V shed 6 bases and J shed 4 bases, with 15 bases lying between them. The CDR3 spans 13 residues. CDR3 sequence: CSAADPWSYGYTF. CDR3 bases: TGCAGTGCCGCCGATCCCTGGAGCTATGGCTACACCTTC.

This clonotype turned up a few times. The V call is TRBV5-1, the J call TRBJ2-3, with D perhaps matching TRBD1 (6 bases). The CDR3 is made up of 15 amino acids. V lost 4 bases, J lost 1 base, and 13 bases lay in between. Germline values: CDR1 SGHRS, CDR2 YFSETQ. DNA of the CDR3: TGCGCCAGCAGCCCTCCAGGGGTCCGCACAGATACGCAGTATTTT. It specifies CASSPPGVRTDTQYF.

This clonotype occurred once. A much larger clone lies a single base off, so this may be a read error. This chain connects TRBV5-1 to TRBJ2-7; 7 nucleotides line up with TRBD2. The germline CDR1 and CDR2 sequences are SGHRS and YFSETQ. CDR3 length equals 15 residues. CDR3 in amino acids: CASSLESSGYSEQSV. The DNA for the CDR3 is TGCGCCAGCAGCTTGGAGTCTAGCGGTTACTCCGAGCAGTCCGTC.

This clonotype has more than one count but fewer than ten. The chain uses TRBV20-1 and TRBJ2-7; 7 bases match TRBD2. Trimming removed 3 bases from V and 2 bases from J; junction bases left unmatched: 4. CDR3 size: 13 residues. CDR1 is DFQATT, CDR2 SNEGSKA, per germline (reference sequence). The CDR3: CSARGGTTYEQYV. As DNA, the CDR3 is TGCAGTGCTAGGGGAGGGACTACCTACGAGCAGTACGTC.

This clonotype was detected a few times. The chain uses TRBV6-6 and TRBJ2-5, with D unresolved. With 7 bases removed from V and 8 bases from J, the gap between germline ends came to 17 bases. Germline-derived CDR1 and CDR2 are MNHNY and SVGAGI (reference sequence). The CDR3 consists of 13 residues. The CDR3: CASTKTHLSTQYF. CDR3 nucleotides: TGTGCCAGCACTAAGACCCACCTTAGTACCCAGTACTTC.

This clonotype came up a few times. The chain carries TRBV9 and TRBJ2-3, with 9 bases lining up with TRBD2. Germline assignment: CDR1 SGDLS and CDR2 YYNGEE. The CDR3 extends over 16 amino acids. Trimming cost V 0 bases and J 4 bases; bases outside gene matches: 6. The DNA for the CDR3 is TGTGCCAGCAGCGTAGAAGGTAGCGGGGGCGCAGATACGCAGTATTTT. Encoded protein: CASSVEGSGGADTQYF.

The rearrangement joins TRBV12-3 or TRBV12-4 to TRBJ2-7; a possible D gene is TRBD2 (6 bases). The CDR3 has 13 residues. Trimming removed 5 bases at V and 4 bases at J, with 12 bases between. The DNA for the CDR3 is TGTGCCAGCAGTCGGAGAGCGGGTTACGAGCAGTACGTC. It codes for CASSRRAGYEQYV.

In its sample, this clonotype was seen many times. The rearrangement joins TRBV4-3 to TRBJ2-2, with D possibly TRBD1 on 5 matching bases. Trimming removed 3 bases from V and 6 bases from J, with 14 bases in between. This CDR3 is built from 15 residues. Germline CDR1 and CDR2: LGHNA and YSLEER. CDR3 in DNA: TGCGCCAGCAGCCACTTCAGGGTAGGGTCCGGGGAGCTGTTTTTT. This encodes CASSHFRVGSGELFF.

This chain joins TRBV12-3 or TRBV12-4 and TRBJ2-3; D is unclear. V was cut by 6 bases and J by 0 bases, with 19 bases left in between. The CDR3 consists of 17 residues. CDR3 in amino acids: CASSPANVRLSTDTQYF. The CDR3 nucleotides are TGTGCCAGCAGCCCCGCCAATGTGCGGCTCAGCACAGATACGCAGTATTTT.

V is TRBV12-3 or TRBV12-4 and J is TRBJ1-2; perhaps TRBD1 as D (5 bases). This CDR3 comprises 14 residues. Trimming pared 5 bases from V and 8 bases from J, leaving 18 bases between. Here the CDR3 reads CASSRAGSLGGYTF. The CDR3 DNA reads TGTGCCAGCAGTCGGGCAGGGAGTTTGGGGGGCTACACCTTC.

The table lists this clonotype with a few counts. The chain is built from TRBV4-1 and TRBJ2-2, with D perhaps TRBD1 (6 bases). Germline V CDR1 and CDR2: MGHRA, YSYEKL. This CDR3 has 15 residues. V was clipped by 4 bases and J by 8 bases, with 17 bases between them. CDR3 region: CASSPRGQSTGELFF. CDR3 bases: TGCGCCAGCAGCCCTCGAGGACAGAGTACTGGGGAGCTGTTTTTT.

This clonotype has just a few counts. V and J are TRBV20-1 and TRBJ1-5, with 7 bases identical to TRBD1. This CDR3 comprises 16 residues. The germline V gene encodes CDR1 DFQATT and CDR2 SNEGSKA (reference sequence). The V segment lost 0 bases and the J segment 1 base; nucleotides outside the gene matches: 6. CDR3 residues: CSARDSRDSSNQPQHF. The DNA of the CDR3 is TGCAGTGCTAGAGATTCAAGGGACAGCAGCAATCAGCCCCAGCATTTT.

The J gene is TRBJ1-4, the V gene TRBV5-1; no clear D. The CDR3 extends over 15 amino acids. Germline V gene sequence: CDR1 SGHRS, CDR2 YFSETQ. Trimming took off 4 bases at V and 5 bases at J, with 15 bases between the two ends. In DNA, the CDR3 is TGCGCCAGCAGCCTTGACTTGGAATTAAATGAAAAACTGTTTTTT. Residues: CASSLDLELNEKLFF. Complete variable domain (other parts from reference TRBV5-1 and TRBJ1-4): KAGVTQTPRYLIKTRGQQVTLSCSPISGHRSVSWYQQTPGQGLQFLFEYFSETQRNKGNFPGRFSGRQFSNSRSEMNVSTLELGDSALYLCASSLDLELNEKLFFGSGTQLSVL.

There are many counts of this clonotype. The gene calls are TRBV5-1 and TRBJ1-1, with a weak D call TRBD1 (5 bases). The CDR3 loop spans 13 amino acids. Trimming left V 1 base short and J 7 bases short, with 11 bases between. Germline values: CDR1 SGHRS, CDR2 YFSETQ. The CDR3 DNA reads TGCGCCAGCAGCTTGACAACAGGCGGTGAAGCTTTCTTT. Translating it yields CASSLTTGGEAFF.

This clonotype was counted a few times. The chain recombines TRBV7-9 with TRBJ2-3, with D tentatively TRBD2 (5 bases). Per the germline V gene, CDR1 is SEHNR and CDR2 is FQNEAQ (reference sequence). Trimming pared 2 bases from V and 11 bases from J, leaving 14 bases between. The CDR3 loop spans 13 amino acids. This CDR3 reads CASSLLPGRMQYF. CDR3 coding DNA: TGTGCCAGCAGCTTACTCCCGGGGAGAATGCAGTATTTT.

This clonotype has more than one count but fewer than ten. The chain is built from TRBV9 and TRBJ1-1; D gene uncertain. The V gene's germline CDR1 is SGDLS and CDR2 YYNGEE. The CDR3 has 14 amino acids. V was trimmed by 4 bases and J by 0 bases, leaving 10 bases between them. The CDR3 DNA is TGTGCCAGCAGCCCTCAGACACTGAACACTGAAGCTTTCTTT. The encoded protein is CASSPQTLNTEAFF.

The rearrangement joins TRBV7-9 to TRBJ1-5; the D gene is possibly TRBD1 (5 bases). Germline loops: CDR1 SEHNR, CDR2 FQNEAQ (reference sequence). This CDR3 is 16 amino acids long. V was shortened by 1 base and J by 0 bases, with 10 bases between the two germline ends. CDR3 DNA: TGTGCCAGCAGCTTAGGGGACGGATATAGCAATCAGCCCCAGCATTTT. This gives the protein CASSLGDGYSNQPQHF.